This T cell receptor (beta chain) was found in a study of blood T cell repertoires in COVID-19. Overall study: T cells, B-cell-depleted T cells, or PBMCs provided the cDNA or gDNA that served as material.

Losses at the gene ends were 5 bases for V and 0 bases for J; bases not matched to a gene: 7. Germline lookup yields CDR1 LNHDA and CDR2 SQIVND (reference sequence). The CDR3 runs 16 residues. The data were produced by immunoSEQ multiplex PCR, yet TCRdb's version contains in-frame clones alone and is incomplete. The table shows 300,000 or so clones, with 80% to 90% occurring only once. This rearrangement joins TRBV19 to TRBJ2-3, with TRBD2 matching over 8 bases. This receptor was identified in a woman aged 40 to 50 with acute or convalescent COVID-19. The sequenced sample consisted of peripheral blood. CDR3 amino acids: CASSPRGGLSTDTQYF. The CDR3 DNA sequence: TGTGCCAGTAGTCCCCGCGGGGGGTTGAGCACAGATACGCAGTATTTT. The whole variable domain, remainder taken from reference TRBV19 and TRBJ2-3, is DGGITQSPKYLFRKEGQNVTLSCEQNLNHDAMYWYRQDPGQGLRLIYYSQIVNDFQKGDIAEGYSVSREKKESFPLTVTSAQKNPTAFYLCASSPRGGLSTDTQYFGPGTRLTVL.